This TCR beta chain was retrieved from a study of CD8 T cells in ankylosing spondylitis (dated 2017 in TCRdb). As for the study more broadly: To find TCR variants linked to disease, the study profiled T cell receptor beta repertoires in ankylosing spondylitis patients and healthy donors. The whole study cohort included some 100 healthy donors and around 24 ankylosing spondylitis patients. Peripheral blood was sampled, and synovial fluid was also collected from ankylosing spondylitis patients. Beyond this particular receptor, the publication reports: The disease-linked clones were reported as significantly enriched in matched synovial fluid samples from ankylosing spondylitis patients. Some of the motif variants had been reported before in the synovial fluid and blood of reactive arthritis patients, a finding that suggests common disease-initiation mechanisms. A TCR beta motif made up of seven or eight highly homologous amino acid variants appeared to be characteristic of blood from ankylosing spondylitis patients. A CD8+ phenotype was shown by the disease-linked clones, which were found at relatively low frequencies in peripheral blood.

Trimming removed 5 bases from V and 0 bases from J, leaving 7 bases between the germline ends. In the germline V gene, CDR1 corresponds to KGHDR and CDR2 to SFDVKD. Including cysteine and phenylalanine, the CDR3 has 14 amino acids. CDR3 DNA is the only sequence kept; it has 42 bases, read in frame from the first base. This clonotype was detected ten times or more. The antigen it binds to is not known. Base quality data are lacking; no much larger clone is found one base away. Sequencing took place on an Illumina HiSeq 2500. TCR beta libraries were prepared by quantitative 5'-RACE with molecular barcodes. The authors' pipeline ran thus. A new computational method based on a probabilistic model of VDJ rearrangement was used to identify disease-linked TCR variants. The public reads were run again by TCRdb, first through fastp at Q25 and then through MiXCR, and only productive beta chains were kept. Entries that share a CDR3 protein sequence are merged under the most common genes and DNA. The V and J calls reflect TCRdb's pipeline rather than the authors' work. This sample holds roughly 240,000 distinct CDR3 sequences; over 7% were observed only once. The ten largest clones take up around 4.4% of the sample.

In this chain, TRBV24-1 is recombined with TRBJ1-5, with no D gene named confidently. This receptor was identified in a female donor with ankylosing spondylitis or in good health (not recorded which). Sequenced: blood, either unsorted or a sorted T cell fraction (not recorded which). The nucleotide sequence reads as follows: TGTGCCACCAGTGGGAGATATAGCAATCAGCCCCAGCATTTT. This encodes CATSGRYSNQPQHF.